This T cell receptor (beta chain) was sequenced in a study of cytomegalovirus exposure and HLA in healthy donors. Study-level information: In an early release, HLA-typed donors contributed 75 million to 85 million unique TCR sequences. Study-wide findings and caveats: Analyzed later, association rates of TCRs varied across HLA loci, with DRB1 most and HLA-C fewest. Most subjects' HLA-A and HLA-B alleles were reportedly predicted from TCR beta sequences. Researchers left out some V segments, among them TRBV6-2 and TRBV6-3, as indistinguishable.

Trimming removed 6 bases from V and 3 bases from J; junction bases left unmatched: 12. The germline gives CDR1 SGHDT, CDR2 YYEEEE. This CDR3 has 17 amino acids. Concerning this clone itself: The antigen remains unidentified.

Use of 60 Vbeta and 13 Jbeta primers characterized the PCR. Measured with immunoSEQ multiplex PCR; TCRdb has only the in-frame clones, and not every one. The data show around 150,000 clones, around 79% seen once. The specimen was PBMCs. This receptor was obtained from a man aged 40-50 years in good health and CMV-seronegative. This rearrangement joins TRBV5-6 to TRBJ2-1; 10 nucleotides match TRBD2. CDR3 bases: TGTGCCAGCACCCTAACTAGCGGGGAAATCCTCTACAATGAGCAGTTCTTC. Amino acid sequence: CASTLTSGEILYNEQFF.